A selection of T cell receptor beta chains follows, all from one sample in a study of blood T cell repertoires in COVID-19. The repertoire was sequenced with immunoSEQ multiplex PCR; TCRdb's copy has only in-frame clones and lacks some. The table includes approximately 440,000 clones, 90% detected once. Sequencing input: PBMCs or T cells enriched from blood (not recorded which). These receptor sequences come from a man between 18 and 29 years old who had recovered from COVID-19. Each CDR3 is given with its conserved first and last residue. Clone size, where shown, is once, few, many, or a class for clones that have expanded.

CDR3aa: CSVFLTSGNNEQFF; len: 14; v_gene: TRBV29-1; abundance: NA
CDR3aa: CASSSPGGGSSTEAFF; len: 16; v_gene: TRBV27; abundance: NA
CDR3aa: CATSTLRGQAVPQPQHF; len: 17; v_gene: TRBV15; abundance: NA
CDR3aa: CASLSGTGYGYTF; len: 13; v_gene: TRBV28; abundance: NA
CDR3aa: CASSWGTGTGSGYTF; len: 15; v_gene: TRBV5-4; abundance: NA
CDR3aa: CASSWTGLMNTEAFF; len: 15; v_gene: TRBV11-1; abundance: NA
CDR3aa: CASKLGTGGDQPQHF; len: 15; v_gene: TRBV18; abundance: once
CDR3aa: CASSPQNYGYTF; len: 12; v_gene: TRBV12-3/TRBV12-4; abundance: NA
CDR3aa: CASSDGGQLSGNTIYF; len: 16; v_gene: TRBV9; abundance: NA
CDR3aa: CASSDITSDSPLHF; len: 14; v_gene: TRBV2; abundance: NA